This T cell receptor beta chain was observed in a study of blood T cell repertoires in COVID-19. Across the study: Acute and convalescent COVID-19 samples came from the United States, Italy and Spain. PBMCs, B-cell-depleted T cells, or T cells provided the cDNA or gDNA that made up the material.

The V and J ends lost 3 bases and 0 bases respectively, with 6 bases between them. Germline lookup yields CDR1 SNHLY and CDR2 FYNNEI. The CDR3 covers 14 residues. Per the study methods: Counts of nucleated cells, estimated from reference gene primer amplification, were obtained. Clones were sequenced by immunoSEQ multiplex PCR, and TCRdb holds only the in-frame ones, with some missing. Clone size and V and J calls were adopted from that table, with D and trimming inferred from the DNA. This sample has roughly 59,000 clones; 60% to 80% occur once, and the top ten carry roughly 12%. This TCR came from an elderly man with acute or convalescent COVID-19. The rearrangement uses TRBV2 and TRBJ1-5; D ambiguous. Material: peripheral blood. CDR3 region: CASSEENSNQPQHF. For the CDR3, the DNA is TGTGCCAGCAGTGAGGAGAATAGCAATCAGCCCCAGCATTTT.